This TCR beta chain was identified in a study of early T cells in non-severe SARS-CoV-2 infection. Overall study context: Alpha and beta chains were unpaired, from unsorted whole-blood bulk RNA.

This clonotype has only one observation. TCRdb analysed the 5' RACE reads with MiXCR anew, one entry per CDR3 protein. Of approximately 80,000 distinct CDR3 sequences listed, around 11% are singletons. This CDR3 is 16 amino acids long. After removal of 2 bases from V and 4 bases from J, the junction contained 8 bases not matched to a gene. From germline, CDR1 is LGHDT and CDR2 YNNKEL (reference sequence). V gene TRBV3-1 combines with J gene TRBJ2-3; 8 bases agree with TRBD2. The specimen comprised whole blood, sampled at baseline. The clonotype comes from an adult who was a healthcare worker with PCR-confirmed SARS-CoV-2 infection or an uninfected control (not recorded which). CDR3 sequence reads: CASSQSGLAKADTQYF. The CDR3 DNA sequence: TGTGCCAGCAGCCAAAGTGGACTAGCTAAGGCAGATACGCAGTATTTT.